This is a list of T cell receptor beta chains from one sample in a study of technical replicates of blood from a few donors. Measured with immunoSEQ multiplex PCR; TCRdb has only the in-frame clones, and not every one. The sample contains some 78,000 clones, about 92% of which appear only once. The sample was T cells isolated from PBMCs. Source of these receptors: a human donor in good health. Each CDR3 is given with its conserved first and last residue. D genes are given only for firm matches. Only some rows state a clone size, as once, few, many or a class for expanded clones.

TRBV29-1,few,NA,TRBJ1-1,CSVVRQAAMNTEAFF,TGCAGCGTTGTTAGGCAGGCCGCCATGAACACTGAAGCTTTCTTT
TRBV5-1,NA,TRBD2,TRBJ2-2,CASSLAERELIGELFF,TGCGCCAGCAGCTTGGCCGAGCGGGAGCTTATCGGGGAGCTGTTTTTT
TRBV10-2,NA,TRBD1,TRBJ1-2,CASRGTGDGYTF,TGCGCCAGCAGGGGGACAGGGGATGGCTACACCTTC
TRBV19,NA,NA,TRBJ2-7,CASSLSGPIYEQYF,TGTGCCAGTAGTCTTAGCGGCCCTATCTACGAGCAGTACTTC
TRBV5-1,NA,NA,TRBJ2-2,CASSLRTASSNTGELFF,TGCGCCAGCAGCTTGCGGACGGCTAGCTCGAACACCGGGGAGCTGTTTTTT
TRBV18,NA,TRBD1,TRBJ1-5,CASSRDRLNQPQHF,TGTGCCAGCTCCCGGGACAGGTTGAATCAGCCCCAGCATTTT
TRBV2,few,NA,TRBJ2-7,CASSDSQGNYEQYF,TGTGCCAGCAGTGACTCCCAGGGTAATTACGAGCAGTACTTC
TRBV28,NA,NA,TRBJ1-2,CASSPANNYGYTF,TGTGCCAGCTCTCCCGCTAATAACTATGGCTACACCTTC
TRBV10-3,NA,NA,TRBJ2-3,CAISESRVSTDTQYF,TGTGCCATCAGTGAGTCGAGGGTAAGCACAGATACGCAGTATTTT
TRBV30,NA,NA,TRBJ2-7,CAWSGLREQYF,TGTGCCTGGAGTGGCCTGCGGGAGCAGTACTTC
TRBV28,NA,NA,TRBJ1-1,CASSQDFNTEAFF,TGTGCCAGCAGCCAGGATTTTAACACTGAAGCTTTCTTT
TRBV4-2,NA,TRBD2,TRBJ2-5,CASSQDWFGRTSSGRLPKVETQYF,TGTGCCAGCAGCCAAGATTGGTTTGGCAGGACGTCTAGCGGGAGGCTACCCAAAGTGGAGACCCAGTACTTC
TRBV7-6,NA,TRBD2,TRBJ2-1,CASSFTGGPMGEQFF,TGTGCCAGCAGTTTTACGGGAGGGCCCATGGGTGAGCAGTTCTTC
TRBV28,NA,NA,TRBJ2-3,CASSSRLEIVTDTQYF,TGTGCCAGCAGTTCTCGGCTAGAGATTGTCACAGATACGCAGTATTTT
TRBV19,NA,NA,TRBJ2-7,CASSIVGLWYEQYF,TGTGCCAGTAGTATCGTGGGGCTCTGGTACGAGCAGTACTTC